Listed below are T cell receptor beta chains from one sample, sequenced in a study of T cell responses to AZD1222 COVID-19 vaccine. The table came from immunoSEQ multiplex PCR; TCRdb's copy has only in-frame clones and leaves some out. The sample consists of 200,000 or so clones, 85% to 95% of them appearing once. Sequencing was performed on peripheral blood, taken on day 0 of AZD1222 vaccination. These receptors were collected from an adult in good health. Each CDR3 is given with its conserved first and last residue. The order of the fields is D gene, V gene, J gene, CDR3 DNA, CDR3 protein. The D gene is left open where the match is weak.

d_gene: TRBD1; v_gene: TRBV5-4; j_gene: TRBJ1-2; CDR3nt: TGTGCCAGCAGCTTGGCGGCAGGGGGGGGCTACACCTTC; CDR3aa: CASSLAAGGGYTF
d_gene: NA; v_gene: TRBV6-5; j_gene: TRBJ1-5; CDR3nt: TGTGCCAGCACCCGGGTGTGGGGCCTGGGTCAGCCCCAGCATTTT; CDR3aa: CASTRVWGLGQPQHF
d_gene: TRBD1; v_gene: TRBV30; j_gene: TRBJ2-7; CDR3nt: TGTGCCTGGAGTGTAAAAGGGGGCTCGATCTACGAGCAGTACTTC; CDR3aa: CAWSVKGGSIYEQYF
d_gene: TRBD1; v_gene: TRBV9; j_gene: TRBJ1-4; CDR3nt: TGTGCCAGCAGCCGAACAGGGGGCGATGAAAAACTGTTTTTT; CDR3aa: CASSRTGGDEKLFF
d_gene: NA; v_gene: TRBV7-9; j_gene: TRBJ1-2; CDR3nt: TGTGCCAGCAGCCGGGAGACAGGTGGCTACACCTTC; CDR3aa: CASSRETGGYTF
d_gene: NA; v_gene: TRBV12-3/TRBV12-4; j_gene: TRBJ2-6; CDR3nt: TGTGCCAGCAGTTTAAGGGGGGCCAACGTCCTGACTTTC; CDR3aa: CASSLRGANVLTF
d_gene: NA; v_gene: TRBV2; j_gene: TRBJ1-1; CDR3nt: TGTGCCAGCAGTCTCGCCGAGGACACTGAAGCTTTCTTT; CDR3aa: CASSLAEDTEAFF
d_gene: NA; v_gene: TRBV9; j_gene: TRBJ2-1; CDR3nt: TGTGCCAGGCCTCGAGGGCTTCGCAAGGCGCAGTTCTTC; CDR3aa: CARPRGLRKAQFF
d_gene: TRBD1; v_gene: TRBV28; j_gene: TRBJ1-2; CDR3nt: TGTGCCAGCAGTTCCACAGGGGGCGCGTTATTCAATGGCTACACCTTC; CDR3aa: CASSSTGGALFNGYTF
d_gene: TRBD1; v_gene: TRBV10-3; j_gene: TRBJ1-1; CDR3nt: TGTGCCATCAGAGGGACAGGGAACACTGAAGCTTTCTTT; CDR3aa: CAIRGTGNTEAFF
d_gene: NA; v_gene: TRBV19; j_gene: TRBJ2-4; CDR3nt: TGTGCCAGTAGTATAGCCACGAGGGGGGGCCTAGCCAAAAACATTCAGTACTTC; CDR3aa: CASSIATRGGLAKNIQYF